These 24 T cell receptor beta chains came from one sample sequenced in a study of blood T cells in healthy people across ages. Using a J-beta primer mix together with a sample-barcoded 5' primer, a second PCR was run for 7 to 11 cycles. TCRdb ran MiXCR on the 5' RACE reads and lists one entry per CDR3 protein. Among approximately 810,000 distinct CDR3 sequences, under 35% were seen once, and the ten largest hold roughly 17%. The sequencing input was blood. The receptors derive from a woman aged 80 or over in good health.

This clonotype was counted ten times or more. The V call is TRBV15, the J call TRBJ2-5; weak D call: TRBD1 (6 bases). Germline-derived CDR1 and CDR2 are LNHNV and YYDKDF (reference sequence). The ends were cut back, 1 base at V and 4 bases at J, with 10 bases in the middle. The CDR3 consists of 14 residues. The CDR3 is CATSRGGPGETQYF. The CDR3 DNA is TGTGCCACCAGCAGAGGGGGGCCTGGAGAGACCCAGTACTTC.

This clonotype has a single count. V is TRBV6-5 and J is TRBJ2-7; 8 bases line up with TRBD1. V shed 7 bases, J shed 4 bases, and the junction held 9 bases outside the gene matches. Germline CDR1 MNHEY, CDR2 SVGAGI. This CDR3 region has 14 residues. Here the CDR3 reads CASTEGTGYYEQYF. For the CDR3, the DNA is TGTGCCAGCACCGAGGGGACAGGATATTACGAGCAGTACTTC.

This clonotype was detected ten times or more. V is TRBV19 and J is TRBJ2-7; weak D call: TRBD1 (6 bases). Germline CDR1 reads LNHDA; CDR2 reads SQIVND (reference sequence). Trimming took 3 bases from V and 5 from J, leaving 11 bases between them. CDR3 length equals 13 residues. CDR3 residues: CASSIAGENEQYF. Written as DNA, the CDR3 is TGTGCCAGTAGTATCGCAGGGGAGAACGAGCAGTACTTC.

This chain connects TRBV20-1 to TRBJ2-3; D unclear. Germline CDR1 DFQATT, CDR2 SNEGSKA (reference sequence). V was trimmed by 1 base and J by 1 base, leaving 3 bases between them. The CDR3 has 12 amino acids. The CDR3, as DNA: TGCAGTGCTAGAGCTGGCACAGATACGCAGTATTTT. This codes for CSARAGTDTQYF.

This clonotype was detected many times. V gene TRBV7-2 combines with J gene TRBJ2-7; TRBD1 matches 7 bases. Germline V gene sequence: CDR1 SGHTA, CDR2 FQGNSA. Trimming removed 5 bases from V and 5 bases from J; junction bases left unmatched: 9. CDR3 length equals 14 residues. The CDR3 DNA reads as TGTGCCAGCAGCCGGAACGACAGGGCCCACGAGCAGTACTTC. Its protein product is CASSRNDRAHEQYF.

The table lists this clonotype with many counts. The chain recombines TRBV7-9 with TRBJ2-5; TRBD1 might be the D (6 bases). The CDR3 has 13 amino acids. V was pared by 6 bases and J by 2 bases, with 10 bases between. Germline loops: CDR1 SEHNR, CDR2 FQNEAQ (reference sequence). The DNA of the CDR3 is TGTGCCAGCAGGGAAGGACAGCAAGAGACCCAGTACTTC. Translated: CASREGQQETQYF. Filled out from reference TRBV7-9 and TRBJ2-5, the complete variable domain reads DTGVSQNPRHKITKRGQNVTFRCDPISEHNRLYWYRQTLGQGPEFLTYFQNEAQLEKSRLLSDRFSAERPKGSFSTLEIQRTEQGDSAMYLCASREGQQETQYFGPGTRLLVL.

The chain has TRBV6-2 or TRBV6-3 and TRBJ2-1; 11 bases are a match to TRBD2. V lost 6 bases and J lost 13; bases outside the gene matches: 14. There are 15 residues in the CDR3. Looked up from germline, CDR1 is MNHEY and CDR2 is SVGEGT. CDR3 sequence: CASRRIAGGGKTQFF. The CDR3, as DNA: TGTGCCAGCAGGCGTATAGCGGGGGGGGGCAAGACCCAGTTCTTC.

The chain uses TRBV27 and TRBJ1-2; 7 bases are shared with TRBD1. CDR1 MNHEY and CDR2 SMNVEV come from the germline V gene (reference sequence). J gave up 8 bases and V 4 bases, and 16 bases lay outside the gene matches. The CDR3 contains 16 residues. CDR3 nucleotides: TGTGCCAGCAGTTCCCAATCCGCCCAGGGGGGCGGAGGCTACACCTTC. This encodes CASSSQSAQGGGGYTF.

The gene calls are TRBV9 and TRBJ2-4, with a possible D match to TRBD1 (6 bases). The J call may be in error: the DNA end matches TRBJ2-7 better. This CDR3 spans 13 amino acids. Looked up from germline, CDR1 is SGDLS and CDR2 is YYNGEE. CDR3 protein: CASSLAGTPEQYF. CDR3 DNA sequence: TGTGCCAGCAGCTTGGCCGGGACACCCGAGCAGTACTTC.

For this clonotype: A much larger clonotype is one base distant, so this may be a read error. The chain couples TRBV5-1 to TRBJ2-1; 8 nucleotides line up with TRBD2. The DNA end is more similar to TRBJ2-7, so the J call may be wrong. Looked up from germline, CDR1 is SGHRS and CDR2 is YFSETQ. CDR3 length equals 15 residues. Written as DNA, the CDR3 is TGCGCCAGCAGCCCCGCGGGGGGAACCTACAATGAGCAGTACTTC. Amino acid sequence: CASSPAGGTYNEQYF.

At least ten counts were recorded for this clonotype. V and J are TRBV7-2 and TRBJ2-5; 8 bases match TRBD2. Germline V gives CDR1 SGHTA, CDR2 FQGNSA. This CDR3 region has 15 residues. The junction had 11 bases not matched to a gene; V was cut back by 6 bases and J by 5 bases. The chain's CDR3 is CASSPRRGAGETQYF. The CDR3 DNA follows: TGTGCCAGCAGTCCGAGGCGGGGGGCGGGGGAGACCCAGTACTTC.

The chain employs TRBV5-8 and TRBJ1-5, with TRBD1 matching 9 bases. Germline CDR1 SGHTS, CDR2 YDEGEE. The CDR3 totals 17 residues. After removal of 6 bases from V and 2 bases from J, the junction contained 12 bases not matched to a gene. The CDR3 region is CASIPGQGRAGNQPQHF. The CDR3 nucleotides read TGTGCCAGCATTCCGGGACAGGGTCGTGCGGGCAATCAGCCCCAGCATTTT.

The count of this clonotype is one. Compared with germline, one end of the junction differs, possibly owing to a read error. The chain employs TRBV9 and TRBJ2-5, with 7 bases that match TRBD1. The CDR3 has 14 amino acids. Per the germline V gene, CDR1 is SGDLS and CDR2 is YYNGEE. The CDR3 sequence is CACSARQGLETQYF. For the CDR3, the DNA is TGTGCCTGCAGCGCGAGACAGGGTCTTGAGACCCAGTACTTC.

This clonotype appeared many times. The chain carries TRBV10-1 and TRBJ2-1; unclear D gene. The CDR3 length is 12 residues. V dropped 11 bases and J dropped 2 bases, with 10 bases sitting between them. The germline V gene encodes CDR1 WNHNN and CDR2 SYGVQD (reference sequence). CDR3 sequence: CAGYFTYNEQFF. The CDR3 region has the DNA TGCGCCGGCTACTTCACCTACAATGAGCAGTTCTTC.

Worth noting for this clonotype: This may be a read error, as it is one base from a much larger clone. The chain joins TRBV6-6 to TRBJ2-5; D gene uncertain. V lost 7 bases, J lost 0 bases, and 18 bases lay in between. Germline V gives CDR1 MNHNY, CDR2 SVGAGI (reference sequence). The CDR3 consists of 16 residues. The CDR3 spells CASTRYKSRDQETQYF. CDR3 in DNA: TGTGCCAGCACGCGGTATAAGTCCCGCGACCAAGAGACCCAGTACTTC.

This clonotype occurred many times. The V gene is TRBV27, the J gene TRBJ2-7; 8 bases agree with TRBD1. Per the germline V gene, CDR1 is MNHEY and CDR2 is SMNVEV (reference sequence). The CDR3 contains 15 residues. V trimming: 2 bases; J trimming: 4 bases; junction bases outside the gene matches: 7. CDR3 sequence: CASSLRTGYTYEQYF. The CDR3 region has the DNA TGTGCCAGCAGTTTAAGGACAGGGTACACTTACGAGCAGTACTTC.

The rearrangement joins TRBV12-3 or TRBV12-4 to TRBJ2-3, with 8 bases fitting TRBD2. V lost 7 bases and J lost 15; bases outside the gene matches: 21. The CDR3 has 15 amino acids. CDR3 coding DNA: TGTGCCAGCATCCCCCGGGCGGGAGGAGCAGATGCGGAATATTTT. The encoded protein is CASIPRAGGADAEYF.

This clonotype came up a few times. Just one base apart from a much larger clone, this may be a read error. The chain recombines TRBV12-3 or TRBV12-4 with TRBJ1-2; 12 bases fit TRBD1. The CDR3 is made up of 14 amino acids. Unmatched junction bases numbered 6, after V lost 5 bases and J lost 8 bases. The CDR3 protein is CASSVGDRGQGYTF. The DNA for the CDR3 is TGTGCCAGCAGTGTAGGGGACAGGGGGCAGGGCTACACCTTC.

Concerning this clonotype itself: One end of the junction does not line up with germline, which may come from a read error. The chain combines TRBV18 with TRBJ2-7, with a possible D match to TRBD2 (5 bases). The CDR3 has 12 residues. The germline V gene has CDR1 KGHSH and CDR2 LQKENI. In DNA form, the CDR3 reads TGTGCCAGCTCACCGGGAGCCTACGTGCAGTACTTC. Protein product: CASSPGAYVQYF.

Comment on this clonotype: One end of the junction is discordant with germline, which a read error may explain. The CDR3 DNA sequence: TGCGCCGGCAGTTATTCAGGATCTAGCACAGATACGCAGTATTTT. It encodes CAGSYSGSSTDTQYF. The chain recombines TRBV6-5 with TRBJ2-3; no clear D. The CDR3 is 15 amino acids. From germline, CDR1 is MNHEY and CDR2 SVGAGI.

The table lists this clonotype with a count of one. The rearrangement uses TRBV2 and TRBJ2-3; no clear D gene. The CDR3 runs to 11 residues. Germline CDR1 reads SNHLY; CDR2 reads FYNNEI. V gave up 10 bases and J gave up 5 bases, with 10 bases separating them. CDR3 nucleotides: TGTGCCATCACTGGAAAAGATACGCAGTATTTT. This encodes CAITGKDTQYF.

This clonotype was seen a few times. The chain combines TRBV5-1 with TRBJ1-6; no definite D call. Germline CDR1 SGHRS, CDR2 YFSETQ. This CDR3 region has 15 residues. V gave up 0 bases and J gave up 10 bases, with 14 bases separating them. The CDR3 sequence: CASSLGVGSRSPLHF. CDR3 coding DNA: TGCGCCAGCAGCTTGGGCGTGGGTTCGAGATCACCCCTCCACTTT.

Worth noting for this clonotype: Possible read error: a much larger clone is one base away. The CDR3 sequence: CASSLSGGSTDAEYF. CDR3 DNA sequence: TGTGCCAGCAGTTTAAGCGGGGGGAGCACAGATGCGGAGTATTTT. The V gene is TRBV12-3 or TRBV12-4, the J gene TRBJ2-3; 9 nucleotides line up with TRBD2. V lost 2 bases, J lost 13 bases, and 13 bases stayed unmatched. The CDR3 spans 15 residues.

There are many counts of this clonotype. The chain has TRBV7-2 and TRBJ2-5, with D unresolved. Between the trimmed V and J ends, which lost 11 bases and 4 bases, there was a span of 23 bases. In germline, CDR1 is SGHTA, CDR2 FQGNSA. The CDR3 is 15 residues long. The CDR3 sequence: CAGQRTRTMGETQYF. The CDR3 nucleotides are TGTGCCGGGCAACGGACCCGGACCATGGGAGAGACCCAGTACTTC.